This TCR beta chain was captured by sequencing in a study of shared clonotypes between healthy human individuals. The study, taken as a whole, reports: Represented diversity (both genetic and exposure-history) was limited by the small number of donors. Clonotype sharing among the donors was expected to vary with sequencing depth. Naive subsets tended to show greater estimated richness than memory subsets.

Notes on this clone: Its target is unknown.

The germline V and J ends were trimmed by 3 bases and 4 bases, with 6 bases remaining between them. The CDR3 covers 11 residues. CDR1 DFQATT and CDR2 SNEGSKA come from the germline V gene (reference sequence). Clones were sequenced by immunoSEQ multiplex PCR, and TCRdb holds only the in-frame ones, with some missing. The sample consists of around 600,000 clones, about 97% of them appearing once. The TCR originated in a woman aged 30 to 39 in good health. Source material: naive CD4+ T cells sorted from blood. Subset: CD45RA+ positively selected. This chain joins TRBV20-1 and TRBJ1-2, with D possibly TRBD1 on 5 matching bases. The CDR3 nucleotides read TGCAGTGCTAGGGACACCTATGGCTACACCTTC. Translation: CSARDTYGYTF.